This T cell receptor (beta chain) appears in the sequencing data of a study of cytomegalovirus exposure and HLA in healthy donors. About the study: Membership in the Caucasian-associated ancestry cluster was found for around four fifths of almost 400 genotyped donors.

Though nominally healthy at sampling, donors likely had unrecorded immune exposures. It was with 60 Vbeta and 13 Jbeta primers that the PCR ran. Clones were sequenced by immunoSEQ multiplex PCR, and TCRdb holds only the in-frame ones, with some missing. The sample lists fewer than 150,000 clones, around 70% occurring once. A word on this clone: Its antigen is as yet unknown.

Study conclusions and caveats: Of the V segments, some could not be distinguished, including TRBV6-2 and TRBV6-3, and were excluded. The sole available immune exposure information was CMV serostatus.

Per germline, CDR1 MDHEN and CDR2 SYDVKM. This CDR3 has 11 residues. V was pared by 7 bases and J by 10 bases, with 13 bases between. Sequencing was carried out using PBMCs. The source is a man aged 25-45 years in good health and CMV-seronegative. This chain joins TRBV28 and TRBJ1-1, with D perhaps TRBD1 (6 bases). The CDR3 DNA reads as TGTGCCAGCAATGAGGGGGACGGAGCTTTCTTT. Protein product: CASNEGDGAFF.